This is a list of T cell receptor beta chains from one sample in a study of identical twins. TCRdb re-called the 5' RACE reads with MiXCR, one entry per CDR3 protein. This sample yields just under 550,000 distinct CDR3 sequences, of which 15% are seen a single time; 0.44% belongs to the top ten. This same sample was also part of a study on yellow fever vaccine responses in identical twins.

Sequencing was done on a sample of CD4+ T cells sorted from blood. The receptors derive from a woman under 30 in good health. Each CDR3 is given without its conserved first and last residue. Each record gives: V gene, J gene, CDR3 protein.

TRBV7-9	TRBJ2-5	ASSLAGLAGAETQY
TRBV3-1	TRBJ2-5	ASSQAPGTQY
TRBV12-3/TRBV12-4	TRBJ1-2	ASSLGPDQGIGYT
TRBV6-2/TRBV6-3	TRBJ2-3	ASTPLTRGTDTQY
TRBV3-1	TRBJ2-7	ASSLYGTSGNYEQY
TRBV20-1	TRBJ2-5	SARVRLEETQY
TRBV7-8	TRBJ2-2	ASSLRRSRDYTGELF
TRBV27	TRBJ1-1	ASSSLGQGSEAF
TRBV5-5	TRBJ2-5	ASSNPPAGIKETQY
TRBV6-9	TRBJ2-1	ASLERGRADEQF
TRBV28	TRBJ2-5	ASSRHRGVQETQY
TRBV3-1	TRBJ2-7	ASSQPIGSRAAEQY
TRBV12-3/TRBV12-4	TRBJ2-7	ASSPNSPGQTFYEQY
TRBV12-3/TRBV12-4	TRBJ2-1	ASSLTSGMF
TRBV28	TRBJ2-1	ASRIGLGNEQF
TRBV20-1	TRBJ1-6	SAKDGSYNSPLH
TRBV12-3/TRBV12-4	TRBJ2-2	ASSQTGGIVTGELF
TRBV12-3/TRBV12-4	TRBJ1-1	ASSAGQPSEAF
TRBV24-1	TRBJ2-5	ATTYQETQY
TRBV24-1	TRBJ2-5	ATSDRAGGRETQY
TRBV5-1	TRBJ2-2	ASSLGAREDTNTGELF
TRBV7-2	TRBJ1-1	ASRLALNTEAF
TRBV28	TRBJ2-7	ASSSTQPSGNYEQY
TRBV12-3/TRBV12-4	TRBJ1-5	ASSTERGNQPQH
TRBV29-1	TRBJ2-5	SVEGGVATQY
TRBV11-2	TRBJ2-3	ASRPVLGTDTQY
TRBV9	TRBJ2-5	ASSVGGVAGDQETQY
TRBV6-5	TRBJ1-2	ASRNRVAGYT
TRBV5-1	TRBJ2-1	ASSLRWDASYNEQF
TRBV11-1	TRBJ2-1	ASSLGRKRPYNEQF
TRBV18	TRBJ2-5	ASSPTQETQY
TRBV7-9	TRBJ2-2	ASRLEILAGELF
TRBV20-1	TRBJ1-6	SARDRRGSPLH
TRBV3-1	TRBJ1-1	ASSQGPLGGTEAF
TRBV6-5	TRBJ2-2	ASSYPSLTGELF
TRBV10-3	TRBJ1-4	AISDLDSEKLF
TRBV7-9	TRBJ2-2	ASRKGRPGELF
TRBV4-1	TRBJ2-1	ASSITSGSYNEQF
TRBV12-3/TRBV12-4	TRBJ1-1	ASSLGHMNTEAF
TRBV20-1	TRBJ2-2	SASRGPGELF
TRBV13	TRBJ1-1	ASSLRSSWGAKGAF
TRBV7-6	TRBJ2-1	ASSLYGTGYNEQF
TRBV12-3/TRBV12-4	TRBJ1-1	ASSFLGQFMNTEAF
TRBV5-1	TRBJ2-3	ASSLGGLAGLTDTQY
TRBV20-1	TRBJ2-1	SARVDRLSPGGYEQF
TRBV5-1	TRBJ2-5	ASSSEYQETQY
TRBV5-1	TRBJ2-1	ASSLTPALAYNEQF
TRBV29-1	TRBJ2-7	SVVVTRTYEQY
TRBV6-1	TRBJ2-1	ASSEGSRGGF
TRBV28	TRBJ2-7	ASSSPPTGSNEQY
TRBV28	TRBJ2-5	ASSPNRGRETQY
TRBV12-3/TRBV12-4	TRBJ2-3	ASRLGSSDTQY
TRBV9	TRBJ1-1	ASSGAMAGGTEAF
TRBV14	TRBJ2-6	ASSQERQLFSGANVLT
TRBV14	TRBJ2-2	ASSQILWDAGELF